This TCR beta chain was observed in a study of breast tumors, draining lymph nodes, adjacent tissues (dated by TCRdb to about 2016). Study-level background: TCR beta repertoires were compared across tumor, adjacent nontumor tissue and axillary lymph nodes obtained from breast cancer patients. The study was designed to assess the relationships and possible T-cell exchange between tumor, surrounding tissue and draining lymph node repertoires in human breast cancer.

This clonotype was found many times. No antigen is known for it. Base qualities are missing; no much larger clone stands one base away. Study-wide conclusions, independent of this receptor: T-cell repertoire diversity in tumors was found to be lower than in lymph nodes but higher than in nontumor tissue, and preferential V and J gene usage was observed. The conclusion that tumor T cells originate in lymph nodes was presented as consistent with a hypothesis rather than as directly demonstrated. The data were judged consistent with most tumor T cells deriving from the lymph node and then expanding within tumor tissue. Tumor and nontumor tissue repertoires were significantly more similar in luminal-like than in basal-like breast cancer.

CDR1 and CDR2 were assigned from the germline V gene (reference sequence) as DFQATT and SNEGSKA. Relative to germline, V is 3 bases shorter and J is 0 bases shorter, with 17 bases between their ends. The CDR3, from cysteine to phenylalanine, totals 16 residues. Only CDR3 DNA remains: 48 bases, in frame from the first base. The sequencing machine was an Illumina HiSeq 2000. TCR beta chain libraries were generated through multiplex PCR amplification. The amplified TCR beta chain products were analyzed by high-throughput sequencing. Clones were called with MiXCR by TCRdb after fastp trimmed the public reads at Q25, and only in-frame beta chains were retained. Every CDR3 protein is listed once, alongside the most common genes and DNA of its rows. Recorded for this sample are around 70,000 distinct CDR3 sequences; about 40% of them occurred a single time. Roughly 8.1% of the sample is taken by the ten largest.

The sequence links TRBV20-1 to TRBJ1-1, with the identity of the D gene unclear. The sequenced sample was breast tumor tissue. The TCR was taken from a female donor with breast cancer. Some clones in this sample may be carry-over from other donors' samples. The CDR3 protein is CSARVHRGPMNTEAFF. The base sequence is TGCAGTGCTAGGGTTCACCGGGGTCCTATGAACACTGAAGCTTTCTTT.